This T cell receptor (beta chain) was found in a study of blood T cell repertoires in COVID-19. Study processing details: The authors estimated nucleated cell counts from reference gene primer amplification. Assay: immunoSEQ multiplex PCR; the TCRdb copy retains only in-frame clones and omits some. V, J and clone size derive from that table, while D and trimming were established from the DNA sequence. Of approximately 300,000 clones detected, approximately 88% appear once; the ten largest clones hold roughly 5%. This CDR3 is 11 amino acids long. Germline CDR1 reads SEHNR; CDR2 reads FQNEAQ (reference sequence). Trimming pared 3 bases from V and 7 bases from J, leaving 6 bases between. This clone was seen only once.

The receptor comes from a man in his fifties or sixties who had recovered from COVID-19. The sequencing input was PBMCs or T cells enriched from blood (not recorded which). The chain employs TRBV7-9 and TRBJ1-2; unclear D gene. The CDR3: CASSLGSGYTF. The CDR3 nucleotides read TGTGCCAGCAGCTTGGGCTCTGGCTACACCTTC.